A single TCR beta chain is shown here with its context. The clone's antigen remains unknown. Per-base qualities were not stored, and no clone one base away is much larger. This specimen comes from a study of vaccination and CD4 T cells after COVID-19 (dated by TCRdb to between 2021 and 2022). A note on the overall study: The convalescent cohort comprised six males and four females, including two Hispanic individuals, seven Caucasians, two Asians and one multiracial person. In control cultures, a CEFX viral epitope pool was used as positive control, an HIV-1 Nef peptide pool was used as negative control, or no peptide was added. Post-COVID blood samples from convalescent patients were collected a median of around 110 days after diagnosis, with a range of 35 to 161 days. Post-vaccine blood samples were taken a median of about 77 days after the second vaccine dose, with a range of about 13 to 250 days. In roughly nine COVID-19 convalescent patients and a handful of infection-naive healthy vaccine recipients, the spike-specific CD4+ TCR repertoire before mRNA vaccination was compared with the repertoire after mRNA vaccination. Participants received two doses of either the Pfizer-BioNTech BNT162b2 vaccine (n=8) or the Moderna mRNA-1273 vaccine (n=2). Overlapping spike peptide pools from SARS-CoV-2 and from the common cold coronaviruses HCoV-NL63, HCoV-OC43 and HCoV-229E were used as culture stimuli.

The study at large found these results: In convalescent patients, a median roughly 87% of post-vaccine SARS-CoV-2-reactive clones were detected only after vaccination, suggesting vaccine-specific priming. Relatively few convalescent patients were included in the study, and early timepoints after natural infection were not analyzed. Although the median number of SARS-CoV-2-reactive clonotypes went up from roughly 23 after infection to approximately 40 after vaccination, the increase was not significant. Nearly all vaccine-specific clones in convalescent patients (304 of 307) were mono-reactive for SARS-CoV-2 spike rather than cross-reactive with common cold coronaviruses.

Taken from cysteine to phenylalanine, the CDR3 has 13 residues. Kept here is only the CDR3 DNA, which spans 39 bases and is read in frame from base 1. Reading the germline V gene gives CDR1 MNHEY and CDR2 SVGEGT. The V and J ends are trimmed by 2 bases and 4 bases, leaving 8 bases between them. The treatment or condition label, as the study defines it: approximately 9-day PBMC culture with coronavirus spike peptide pools or control peptides (ViraFEST assay). The ViraFEST assay was used in the study, in which antigen-specific T cells were expanded with peptide pools and expanded clonotypes were subsequently identified by TCR sequencing. Negative nucleocapsid antibody tests taken both before and after vaccination confirmed that the healthy vaccine recipients had no prior SARS-CoV-2 infection. PBMCs were cultured at 1.5 million to 2.5 million per well in IMDM supplemented with 5% human AB serum and roughly 10 IU/ml IL-2, with around 10 ug/ml peptide pools added. On days 3 and 7, half of the culture medium was replaced with fresh IL-2-containing medium. CD4+ T cells were isolated after approximately eleven days of culture through negative selection using the EasySep CD4+ T cell isolation kit. Ficoll-Paque Plus gradient centrifugation was used to isolate PBMCs from whole blood, and the isolated PBMCs were then either used fresh or cryopreserved at -140C. Each culture condition was generally run in triplicate wells.

Library preparation was by PCR. DNA from cultured CD4+ T cells was subjected to TCR sequencing with the Oncomine TCR Beta short-read assay at the Johns Hopkins FTIC core. The QIAamp micro DNA kit was used to extract genomic DNA from the cultured CD4+ T cells. Oncomine TCR Beta libraries made from cultured CD4+ T cells were pooled using unique dual indexes and sequenced on an Illumina iSeq 100. The published analysis was carried out like this. Non-productive sequences were removed, and CDR3s not starting with C, not ending with F or W, or shorter than 7 amino acids were discarded. Antigen-specific clonotypes were identified using the MANAFEST web application through comparison of peptide-stimulated wells with reference and other culture wells. Positive clones required FDR below 0.05, an odds ratio above 5, and productive frequency above 0.1% in at least two of three replicate wells. A clonotype was classed as cross-reactive if the clonotype showed significant expansion both in SARS-CoV-2 spike wells and in at least one common cold coronavirus spike condition. Similarity between CDR3 sequences was evaluated in R version 3.6.1 using Levenshtein distances (stringdist) and unrooted phylogenetic trees (ape). TCRdb trimmed the raw reads at Q25, called clones with MiXCR and kept productive beta chains. Each CDR3 protein appears once, grouped with its most common genes and DNA. What appears here as the V and J calls and clone size reflects TCRdb's work, not the paper's. For this sample the table gives more than 10,000 distinct CDR3 sequences, of which around 30% were detected only once. 25% to 35% of the sample rests with the top ten.

The receptor was isolated from a human donor who received a COVID-19 vaccine. This specimen consisted of CD4+ T cells from blood, cultured in vitro, obtained before SARS-CoV-2 vaccination. The V and J genes are TRBV6-2 or TRBV6-3 and TRBJ1-1, with the D gene not clear enough to name. For the CDR3, the sequence is CASSYRAVTEAFF. The DNA sequence is TGTGCCAGCAGTTACCGGGCCGTCACTGAAGCTTTCTTT.